These T cell receptor beta chains were read from a single sample in a study of PD-1 blockade in mismatch repair-deficient tumors. The repertoire was sequenced with immunoSEQ multiplex PCR; TCRdb's copy has only in-frame clones and lacks some. The sample holds roughly 48,000 clones; roughly 82% are singletons and the top ten take 2.5% to 4%. Sequenced here: PBMCs, sampled before pembrolizumab treatment. The receptors derive from an adult with mismatch repair-deficient cancer. CDR3s include the opening cysteine and the closing phenylalanine or tryptophan. The order of the fields is clone size, D gene, V gene, J gene, CDR3 DNA, CDR3 protein. D genes are given only for firm matches. Clone size is shown for a subset of rows, as once, few, many or a class of expanded clone.

>few|.|TRBV6-1|TRBJ2-7
TGTGCCACCGGACAGACCTACGAGCAGTACTTC
CATGQTYEQYF
>.|.|TRBV15|TRBJ2-1
TGTGCCACCGGCAGCGGAGTGAGCTCCTACAATGAGCAGTTCTTC
CATGSGVSSYNEQFF
>few|TRBD2|TRBV7-6|TRBJ2-1
TGTGCCAGCAGCTTCCTAGCGGGAGCTGGGAATGAGCAGTTCTTC
CASSFLAGAGNEQFF
>once|.|TRBV11-3|TRBJ1-3
TGTGCCAGCAGTCAGACCCGTTCTACTGGAAACACCATATATTTT
CASSQTRSTGNTIYF
>.|.|TRBV28|TRBJ2-6
TGTGCCAGCAGTTCCCGGGTCTCTGGGGCCAACGTCCTGACTTTC
CASSSRVSGANVLTF
>.|TRBD1|TRBV6-1|TRBJ1-2
TGTGCCAGCAGTGAATTGGGGACAGGGACCTATGGCTACACCTTC
CASSELGTGTYGYTF
>.|.|TRBV6-1|TRBJ2-1
TGTGCCAGTGGCCGGGCGAAAAATGAGCAGTTCTTC
CASGRAKNEQFF
>.|.|TRBV14|TRBJ2-1
TGTGCCAGCAGCCAAAGGTCCCCCAGGAGTGCCTACAATGAGCAGTTCTTC
CASSQRSPRSAYNEQFF
>.|.|TRBV5-1|TRBJ2-2
TGCGCCAGCCGTTTAGCAGGGGCGGGAATGAACACCGGGGAGCTGTTTTTT
CASRLAGAGMNTGELFF
>.|.|TRBV29-1|TRBJ1-1
TGCAGCGCCCGCCCTTTAGGCACTGAAGCTTTCTTT
CSARPLGTEAFF
>once|TRBD2|TRBV7-9|TRBJ2-4
TGTGCCAGCAGCCCTGTTGGGGGGGGTTCAAACATTCAGTACTTC
CASSPVGGGSNIQYF
>few|TRBD2|TRBV6-1|TRBJ2-3
TGTGCCAGCTCCCGAGGACTAGCGGGAACAGATACGCAGTATTTT
CASSRGLAGTDTQYF
>.|.|TRBV6-1|TRBJ2-7
TGTGCCAGCAGTGAATGGGGTCGGACCTACGAGCAGTACTTC
CASSEWGRTYEQYF
>.|.|TRBV30|TRBJ1-4
TGTGCCTGGAGTGTCGGGACACCAACTAATGAAAAACTGTTTTTT
CAWSVGTPTNEKLFF
>.|.|TRBV29-1|TRBJ1-4
TGCAGCGCCGGGGGGGAGCTGGGTGAAAAACTGTTTTTT
CSAGGELGEKLFF
>.|.|TRBV7-9|TRBJ1-3
TGTGCCAGCAGCTTCGGTAAGCGGGACTCCGGAAACACCATATATTTT
CASSFGKRDSGNTIYF
>.|.|TRBV7-9|TRBJ2-5
TGTGCCAGCAGCTTAGGACTGGGAGTGGAGACCCAGTACTTC
CASSLGLGVETQYF
>.|TRBD1|TRBV27|TRBJ1-2
TGTGCCAGCAGTTTATTAGGAGGGGGCGACTATGGCTACACCTTC
CASSLLGGGDYGYTF
>.|TRBD2|TRBV6-1|TRBJ2-7
TGTGCCAGCAGTGAGGGGGGGACTAGCGGGAGTAAGGAATACGAGCAGTACTTC
CASSEGGTSGSKEYEQYF
>.|.|TRBV4-3|TRBJ1-3
TGCGCCAGCAGCCAAGATCTTTTGGGTGGAAACACCATATATTTT
CASSQDLLGGNTIYF
>few|.|TRBV11-2|TRBJ1-1
TGTGCCAGCAGCTTATTAACAGGGTCGAACACTGAAGCTTTCTTT
CASSLLTGSNTEAFF
>few|TRBD2|TRBV7-9|TRBJ2-1
TGTGCCAGCCAGACTAGCGGGGTTTTGAATGAGCAGTTCTTC
CASQTSGVLNEQFF
>once|TRBD1|TRBV9|TRBJ2-7
TGTGCCAGCAGCCTCGGGACAGACTCCTACGAGCAGTACTTC
CASSLGTDSYEQYF
>.|TRBD1|TRBV7-9|TRBJ1-4
TGTGCCAGCAGCCCGACAGGGGCTAATGAAAAACTGTTTTTT
CASSPTGANEKLFF